The 9 T cell receptor beta chains in this list originate from one sample, sequenced in a study of blood T cell repertoires in COVID-19. The method was immunoSEQ multiplex PCR; TCRdb's version includes in-frame clones alone and lacks a portion of them. The table lists 200,000 or so clones, approximately 79% of them singletons. Sequences were obtained from peripheral blood. These receptors originate from a human donor in a cohort sampled during active COVID-19.

The gene calls are TRBV14 and TRBJ2-7, with D perhaps matching TRBD2 (5 bases). The CDR3 length is 19 residues. Trimming cost V 0 bases and J 4 bases, with 25 bases left between them. Per germline, CDR1 SGHDN and CDR2 FVKESK. The CDR3 spells CASSQDFSGAARRKYEQYF. DNA for the CDR3: TGTGCCAGCAGCCAAGATTTCTCCGGAGCGGCTAGGCGGAAGTACGAGCAGTACTTC.

V gene TRBV10-3 combines with J gene TRBJ2-7, with 8 bases that match TRBD1. The V segment lost 7 bases and the J segment 0 bases; nucleotides outside the gene matches: 2. This CDR3 comprises 13 residues. CDR1 ENHRY and CDR2 SYGVKD come from the germline V gene. CDR3 nucleotides: TGTGCCATCAAGACAGGGGTCTCCTACGAGCAGTACTTC. Protein sequence: CAIKTGVSYEQYF.

This clone was recorded a few times. The chain employs TRBV7-2 and TRBJ1-1; D is uncertain. V gave up 2 bases and J gave up 1 base, with 8 bases separating them. Per the germline V gene, CDR1 is SGHTA and CDR2 is FQGNSA. The CDR3 totals 14 residues. The CDR3 DNA reads TGTGCCAGCAGCTTAAATCCGCGGAACACTGAAGCTTTCTTT. It codes for CASSLNPRNTEAFF.

This clone has only one observation. This sequence joins TRBV11-2 and TRBJ2-1, with 13 bases aligning to TRBD2. J was trimmed by 6 bases and V by 4 bases; bases with no gene match: 6. CDR1 is SGHAT and CDR2 is FQNNGV in the germline V gene. This CDR3 region has 16 residues. Here the CDR3 DNA reads TGTGCCAGCAGCTCCCCACTAGCGGGAGGGCGCAATGAGCAGTTCTTC. Encoded protein: CASSSPLAGGRNEQFF. Full variable domain (remainder filled in from reference TRBV11-2 and TRBJ2-1): EAGVAQSPRYKIIEKRQSVAFWCNPISGHATLYWYQQILGQGPKLLIQFQNNGVVDDSQLPKDRFSAERLKGVDSTLKIQPAKLEDSAVYLCASSSPLAGGRNEQFFGPGTRLTVL.

This clone showed up just once. The chain links TRBV27 to TRBJ2-7, with 8 bases matching TRBD1. Germline assignment: CDR1 MNHEY and CDR2 SMNVEV (reference sequence). With 6 bases clipped from V and 7 bases from J, the junction kept 11 bases outside the gene matches. This CDR3 has 14 residues. The CDR3 sequence: CASRRTGRTREQYF. In nucleotides, the CDR3 is TGTGCCAGCAGACGGACAGGGCGGACACGTGAGCAGTACTTC.

This sequence joins TRBV7-2 and TRBJ1-5; 9 bases are a match to TRBD1. CDR1 and CDR2 from the germline V gene are SGHTA and FQGNSA. J gave up 4 bases and V 0 bases, and 7 bases lay outside the gene matches. The CDR3 has 17 residues. DNA for the CDR3: TGTGCCAGCAGCTTAGCAACAGGGGGCTTAGGAAATCAGCCCCAGCATTTT. Its translation is CASSLATGGLGNQPQHF.

The genes are TRBV9 and TRBJ1-2, with 8 bases lining up with TRBD1. This CDR3 contains 14 residues. Germline CDR1 SGDLS, CDR2 YYNGEE. J lost 6 bases, V lost 3 bases, and 7 bases had no gene match. CDR3 DNA: TGTGCCAGCAGCGCGCGACAGGGGACTGATGGCTACACCTTC. Residues: CASSARQGTDGYTF.

This sequence joins TRBV18 and TRBJ2-7, with TRBD1 matching 7 bases. Germline V CDR1 and CDR2: KGHSH, LQKENI. The CDR3 loop spans 13 amino acids. V shed 4 bases and J 4 bases; nucleotides not matched to a gene: 4. CDR3 coding DNA: TGTGCCAGCTCACGGCAGGGGGATTACGAGCAGTACTTC. This sequence encodes CASSRQGDYEQYF.

Points on this clone: Other DNA sequences from this sample encode an identical CDR3 as well. This chain uses TRBV5-4 with TRBJ2-7, with 10 bases identical to TRBD2. Germline lookup yields CDR1 SGHNT and CDR2 YYREEE (reference sequence). This CDR3 comprises 15 residues. Losses at the gene ends were 0 bases for V and 4 bases for J; bases not matched to a gene: 4. The CDR3 protein is CASSLGLAGKYEQYF. CDR3 bases: TGTGCCAGCAGCTTGGGACTAGCGGGTAAATACGAGCAGTACTTC.